Shown below are 21 T cell receptor beta chains from a single sample sequenced in a study of T cell changes during pregnancy in multiple sclerosis. The data were produced by immunoSEQ multiplex PCR, yet TCRdb's version contains in-frame clones alone and is incomplete. This repertoire shows 50,000 to 65,000 clones, about 89% found once; its top ten account for around 1.7%. The sample consisted of peripheral blood, taken after pregnancy. Receptor source: a female donor with multiple sclerosis, enrolled in a pregnancy study.

This sequence joins TRBV2 and TRBJ2-7; no firm D call. The CDR3 loop spans 13 amino acids. Trimming left V 4 bases short and J 0 bases short, with 7 bases between. Germline V gene sequence: CDR1 SNHLY, CDR2 FYNNEI. CDR3 coding DNA: TGTGCCAGCAGTGTTCAGGTCTCCTACGAGCAGTACTTC. It specifies CASSVQVSYEQYF.

The V and J genes are TRBV5-1 and TRBJ2-5; 9 nucleotides align to TRBD2. The CDR3 loop spans 14 amino acids. Germline V gives CDR1 SGHRS, CDR2 YFSETQ. The junction had 7 bases not matched to a gene; V was cut back by 3 bases and J by 7 bases. The CDR3: CASSSEGLAMTQYF. CDR3 nucleotides: TGCGCCAGCAGCTCGGAGGGACTAGCTATGACCCAGTACTTC.

V gene TRBV5-1 combines with J gene TRBJ1-6; 8 positions match TRBD1. The CDR3 extends over 14 amino acids. V dropped 4 bases and J dropped 14; count of bases not matched to a gene: 11. CDR1 is SGHRS, CDR2 YFSETQ, per germline. CDR3 sequence reads: CASSAGTGGITLHF. The CDR3 DNA sequence: TGCGCCAGCAGCGCCGGGACAGGTGGGATCACCCTCCACTTT. Using reference TRBV5-1 and TRBJ1-6 for the parts outside the CDR3, the full variable domain is KAGVTQTPRYLIKTRGQQVTLSCSPISGHRSVSWYQQTPGQGLQFLFEYFSETQRNKGNFPGRFSGRQFSNSRSEMNVSTLELGDSALYLCASSAGTGGITLHFGNGTRLTVT.

The V call is TRBV28, the J call TRBJ1-2; tentative D call: TRBD1 (6 bases). Germline CDR1 is MDHEN and CDR2 is SYDVKM. V gave up 5 bases and J gave up 3 bases, with 22 bases separating them. This CDR3 region has 17 residues. CDR3 nucleotide sequence: TGTGCCAGCAGTCTGGGGGCACATAGGGGCCGATACTATGGCTACACCTTC. It is translated as CASSLGAHRGRYYGYTF.

CDR3 sequence reads: CASSVGAGTLSNTGELFF. The DNA of the CDR3 is TGTGCCAGCAGCGTAGGGGCCGGGACACTCTCGAACACCGGGGAGCTGTTTTTT. The chain recombines TRBV9 with TRBJ2-2; D is possibly TRBD1 (6 bases). Trimming shortened V by 0 bases and J by 0 bases, and 15 bases separated the two germline ends. CDR1 is SGDLS, CDR2 YYNGEE, per germline. CDR3 length: 18 amino acids.

There are a few counts of this clone. The rearrangement joins TRBV2 to TRBJ2-7, with D uncertain. Germline CDR1 SNHLY, CDR2 FYNNEI. This CDR3 spans 14 amino acids. Trimming stripped 2 bases from V and 5 bases from J, with 13 bases between. The chain's CDR3 is CASSEQVTYDEQYF. In DNA, the CDR3 is TGTGCCAGCAGTGAACAGGTAACCTACGACGAGCAGTACTTC.

This clone was picked up one time. The V call is TRBV10-3, the J call TRBJ1-3; TRBD1 agrees at 9 bases. This CDR3 comprises 16 residues. Trimming removed 6 bases from V and 1 base from J; junction bases left unmatched: 7. The germline V gene encodes CDR1 ENHRY and CDR2 SYGVKD. The CDR3: CAIRGQGSESGNTIYF. CDR3 nucleotide sequence: TGTGCCATCAGGGGACAGGGTTCAGAGTCTGGAAACACCATATATTTT.

V is TRBV30 and J is TRBJ2-7, with TRBD1 identical over 10 bases. Trimming removed 2 bases from V and 3 bases from J; junction bases left unmatched: 7. Germline assignment: CDR1 GTSNPN and CDR2 SVGIG (reference sequence). CDR3 length: 15 amino acids. The CDR3 sequence: CAWSNPWTGGYEQYF. CDR3 coding DNA: TGTGCCTGGAGTAACCCGTGGACAGGGGGCTACGAGCAGTACTTC.

The chain uses TRBV5-1 and TRBJ1-1; a weak D match, TRBD1 (6 bases). Germline loops: CDR1 SGHRS, CDR2 YFSETQ. The germline V and J ends were trimmed by 0 bases and 3 bases, with 12 bases remaining between them. CDR3 length: 15 residues. The CDR3 reads CASSLGQVGDTEAFF. The CDR3, as DNA: TGCGCCAGCAGCTTGGGACAGGTCGGGGACACTGAAGCTTTCTTT.

This chain links TRBV13 with TRBJ2-7; 9 bases line up with TRBD1. CDR3 length: 17 amino acids. V lost 8 bases, J lost 6 bases, and 20 bases stayed unmatched. From germline, CDR1 is PRHDT and CDR2 FYEKMQ (reference sequence). The CDR3 DNA sequence: TGTGCCAGCCCGAAACTCCGACCGACAGGGGGTATCACCGAGCAGTACTTC. Translated, it gives CASPKLRPTGGITEQYF.

The rearrangement links TRBV6-1 to TRBJ2-3; 12 positions match TRBD2. Germline CDR1 is MNHNS and CDR2 is SASEGT. This CDR3 has 15 amino acids. With V trimmed by 5 bases and J by 4 bases, 4 bases remained unmatched. CDR3 amino acids: CASSWTSGDADTQYF. The DNA of the CDR3 is TGTGCCAGCAGTTGGACTAGCGGGGATGCAGATACGCAGTATTTT.

The rearrangement uses TRBV30 and TRBJ1-5; D possibly corresponds to TRBD1 (5 bases). Trimming removed 0 bases from V and 2 bases from J, with 5 bases in between. In germline, CDR1 is GTSNPN, CDR2 SVGIG (reference sequence). The CDR3 covers 13 residues. CDR3: CAWSVQGNQPQHF. The CDR3 DNA reads TGTGCCTGGAGTGTACAGGGCAATCAGCCCCAGCATTTT. Full variable domain (missing parts from reference TRBV30 and TRBJ1-5): SQTIHQWPATLVQPVGSPLSLECTVEGTSNPNLYWYRQAAGRGLQLLFYSVGIGQISSEVPQNLSASRPQDRQFILSSKKLLLSDSGFYLCAWSVQGNQPQHFGDGTRLSIL.

Here the CDR3 reads CATSRVTGGARGYTF. The DNA of the CDR3 is TGTGCCACCAGCAGAGTGACAGGGGGCGCGAGGGGCTACACCTTC. J is TRBJ1-2 and V is TRBV15; 10 bases match TRBD1. CDR3 size: 15 residues. CDR1 is LNHNV and CDR2 is YYDKDF in the germline V gene (reference sequence). V lost 1 base to trimming and J lost 8 bases; unmatched junction nucleotides: 7.

The chain uses TRBV6-5 and TRBJ2-1; D may be TRBD2 (6 bases). CDR1 and CDR2 (germline): MNHEY, SVGAGI. The CDR3 extends over 15 amino acids. The V gene lost 5 bases and the J gene lost 7 bases, with 18 bases spanning the gap. The CDR3 loop is CASSGGPGLRNEQFF. The CDR3 DNA reads TGTGCCAGCAGTGGGGGACCGGGACTTCGTAATGAGCAGTTCTTC.

This clone showed up just once. The chain combines TRBV19 with TRBJ1-3; no clear D. Trimming took 6 bases from V and 5 from J, leaving 8 bases between them. The germline V gene encodes CDR1 LNHDA and CDR2 SQIVND (reference sequence). This CDR3 is 12 amino acids long. The CDR3, as DNA: TGTGCCAGTAGCCTGGGCCGAAACACCATATATTTT. It is translated as CASSLGRNTIYF. Looking up the rest from reference TRBV19 and TRBJ1-3 gives the full variable domain: DGGITQSPKYLFRKEGQNVTLSCEQNLNHDAMYWYRQDPGQGLRLIYYSQIVNDFQKGDIAEGYSVSREKKESFPLTVTSAQKNPTAFYLCASSLGRNTIYFGEGSWLTVV.

This clone has just one count. The chain employs TRBV19 and TRBJ1-4; D possibly corresponds to TRBD1 (5 bases). Trimming pared 8 bases from V and 4 bases from J, leaving 11 bases between. Germline CDR1 and CDR2: LNHDA and SQIVND (reference sequence). CDR3 size: 13 residues. The CDR3 DNA sequence: TGTGCCAGTGTGGGTAGGGGTAATGAAAAACTGTTTTTT. Its translation: CASVGRGNEKLFF. Supplemented by reference TRBV19 and TRBJ1-4, the full variable domain reads DGGITQSPKYLFRKEGQNVTLSCEQNLNHDAMYWYRQDPGQGLRLIYYSQIVNDFQKGDIAEGYSVSREKKESFPLTVTSAQKNPTAFYLCASVGRGNEKLFFGSGTQLSVL.

This clone occurred a few times. The genes are TRBV27 and TRBJ2-2; 7 nucleotides line up with TRBD1. CDR3 length equals 14 residues. The junction had 7 bases not matched to a gene; V was cut back by 7 bases and J by 5 bases. Germline values: CDR1 MNHEY, CDR2 SMNVEV (reference sequence). CDR3: CASTYGTETGELFF. CDR3 in DNA: TGTGCCAGCACTTATGGGACAGAGACCGGGGAGCTGTTTTTT.

The CDR3 bases are TGTGCCATCAGTGACCCTTCCGGGACTAGCGGGGGAAGCACCTACAATGAGCAGTTCTTC. Protein product: CAISDPSGTSGGSTYNEQFF. The V call is TRBV10-3, the J call TRBJ2-1, with 14 bases fitting TRBD2. The CDR3 totals 20 residues. Looked up from germline, CDR1 is ENHRY and CDR2 is SYGVKD. The ends lost 3 bases at V and 2 bases at J; junction bases unmatched: 12.

V usage is TRBV4-3 and J usage is TRBJ2-5; D ambiguous. The CDR3 loop spans 13 amino acids. V shed 0 bases and J shed 8 bases, with 10 bases lying between them. Germline values: CDR1 LGHNA, CDR2 YSLEER. DNA of the CDR3: TGCGCCAGCAGCCAAGAGAACGGAGCAACCCAGTACTTC. This sequence encodes CASSQENGATQYF.

V gene TRBV5-4 combines with J gene TRBJ2-7, with 8 bases aligning to TRBD1. CDR1 is SGHNT and CDR2 is YYREEE in the germline V gene (reference sequence). This CDR3 has 14 residues. V dropped 2 bases and J dropped 3; count of bases not matched to a gene: 4. CDR3 in amino acids: CASSLQQGVYEQYF. The CDR3 DNA reads TGTGCCAGCAGCTTACAACAGGGGGTCTACGAGCAGTACTTC.

The chain uses TRBV7-9 and TRBJ1-1, with TRBD1 identical over 9 bases. Germline values: CDR1 SEHNR, CDR2 FQNEAQ (reference sequence). There are 15 residues in the CDR3. J lost 7 bases, V lost 4 bases, and 10 bases had no gene match. Written as DNA, the CDR3 is TGTGCCAGCAGCTACCGACAGGGGGGTACGAGTGAAGCTTTCTTT. This encodes CASSYRQGGTSEAFF.